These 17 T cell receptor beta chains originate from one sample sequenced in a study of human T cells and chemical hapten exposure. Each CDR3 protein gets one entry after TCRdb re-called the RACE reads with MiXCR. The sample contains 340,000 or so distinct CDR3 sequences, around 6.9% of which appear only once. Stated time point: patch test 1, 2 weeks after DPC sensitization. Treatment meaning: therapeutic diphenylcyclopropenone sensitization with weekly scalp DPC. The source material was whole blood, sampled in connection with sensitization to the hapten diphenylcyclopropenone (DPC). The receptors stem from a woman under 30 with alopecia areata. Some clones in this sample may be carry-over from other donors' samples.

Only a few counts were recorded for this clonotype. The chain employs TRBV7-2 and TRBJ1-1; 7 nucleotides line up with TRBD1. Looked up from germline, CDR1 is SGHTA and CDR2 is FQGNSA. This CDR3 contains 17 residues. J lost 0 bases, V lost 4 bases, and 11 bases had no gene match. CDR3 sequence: CASSSQLGQPMNTEAFF. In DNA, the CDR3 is TGTGCCAGCAGCTCCCAACTGGGACAGCCCATGAACACTGAAGCTTTCTTT.

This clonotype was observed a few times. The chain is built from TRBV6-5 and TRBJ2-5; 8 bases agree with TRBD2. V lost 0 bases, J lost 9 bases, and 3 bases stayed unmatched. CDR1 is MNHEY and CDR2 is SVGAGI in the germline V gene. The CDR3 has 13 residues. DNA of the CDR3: TGTGCCAGCAGTTACTCTTCGGGGGGGGCCCAGTACTTC. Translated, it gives CASSYSSGGAQYF.

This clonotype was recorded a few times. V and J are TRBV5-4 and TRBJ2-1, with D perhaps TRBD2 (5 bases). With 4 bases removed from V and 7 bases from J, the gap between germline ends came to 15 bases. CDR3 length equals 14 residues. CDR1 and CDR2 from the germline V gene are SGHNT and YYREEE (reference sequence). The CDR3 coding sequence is TGTGCCAGCAGCCCTGAGTCGACGGGGAATGAGCAGTTCTTC. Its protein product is CASSPESTGNEQFF.

The CDR3 spells CAWSVKIPTGDDQPQHF. The CDR3 DNA sequence: TGTGCCTGGAGTGTAAAAATACCAACAGGGGATGACCAGCCCCAGCATTTT. The rearrangement uses TRBV30 and TRBJ1-5, with 7 bases aligning to TRBD1. The CDR3 runs 17 residues. J gave up 7 bases and V 0 bases, and 15 bases lay outside the gene matches. CDR1 is GTSNPN, CDR2 SVGIG, per germline (reference sequence).

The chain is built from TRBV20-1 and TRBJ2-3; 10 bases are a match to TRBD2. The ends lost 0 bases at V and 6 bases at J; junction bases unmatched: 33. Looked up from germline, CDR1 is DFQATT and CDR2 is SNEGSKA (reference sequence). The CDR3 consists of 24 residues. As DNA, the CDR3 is TGCAGTGCTAGAGAGGCGTTTCCCCTCGTTAAGGAGTTGTCTAGCGGGGGACCTCTCGATACGCAGTATTTT. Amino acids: CSAREAFPLVKELSSGGPLDTQYF.

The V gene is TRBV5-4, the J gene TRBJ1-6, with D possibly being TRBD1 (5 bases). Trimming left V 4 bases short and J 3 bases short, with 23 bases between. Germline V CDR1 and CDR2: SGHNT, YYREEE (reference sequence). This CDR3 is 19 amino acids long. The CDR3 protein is CASSPDRGRATDYNSPLHF. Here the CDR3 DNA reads TGTGCCAGCAGCCCCGACCGGGGGAGAGCTACTGACTATAATTCACCCCTCCACTTT.

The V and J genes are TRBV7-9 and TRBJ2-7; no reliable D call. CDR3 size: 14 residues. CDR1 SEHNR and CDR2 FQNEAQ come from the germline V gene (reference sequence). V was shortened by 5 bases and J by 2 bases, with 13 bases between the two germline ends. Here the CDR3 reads CASSPGEAAYEQYF. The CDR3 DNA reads TGTGCCAGCAGCCCGGGCGAGGCAGCCTACGAGCAGTACTTC. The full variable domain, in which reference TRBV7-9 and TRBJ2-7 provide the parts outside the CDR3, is DTGVSQNPRHKITKRGQNVTFRCDPISEHNRLYWYRQTLGQGPEFLTYFQNEAQLEKSRLLSDRFSAERPKGSFSTLEIQRTEQGDSAMYLCASSPGEAAYEQYFGPGTRLTVT.

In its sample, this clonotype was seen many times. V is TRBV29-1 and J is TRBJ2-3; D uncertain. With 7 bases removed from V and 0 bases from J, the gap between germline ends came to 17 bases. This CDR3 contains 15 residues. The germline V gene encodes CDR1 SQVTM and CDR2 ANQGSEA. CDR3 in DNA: TGCAGCGCGCCACCGGGTAGCTCTAGCACAGATACGCAGTATTTT. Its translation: CSAPPGSSSTDTQYF.

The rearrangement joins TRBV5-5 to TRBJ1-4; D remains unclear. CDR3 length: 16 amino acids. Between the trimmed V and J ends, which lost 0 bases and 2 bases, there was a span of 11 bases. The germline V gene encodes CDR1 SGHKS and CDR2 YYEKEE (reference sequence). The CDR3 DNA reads TGTGCCAGCAGCTTGGTGGGTGCTGCGACTAATGAAAAACTGTTTTTT. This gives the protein CASSLVGAATNEKLFF.

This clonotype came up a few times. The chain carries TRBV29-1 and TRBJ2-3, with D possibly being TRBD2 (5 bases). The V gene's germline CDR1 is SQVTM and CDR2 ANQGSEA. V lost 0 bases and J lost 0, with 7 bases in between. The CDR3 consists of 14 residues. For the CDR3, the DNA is TGCAGCGTTGAAGAGACTATTAGCACAGATACGCAGTATTTT. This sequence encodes CSVEETISTDTQYF.

The DNA of the CDR3 is TGCGCCAGCAGCCAAGCACAGGGGCGAACCTTACTACTGTCTAGGGAGCAGTACTTC. As protein: CASSQAQGRTLLLSREQYF. The genes are TRBV4-1 and TRBJ2-7; 7 nucleotides align to TRBD1. This CDR3 spans 19 amino acids. Per germline, CDR1 MGHRA and CDR2 YSYEKL. V was clipped by 1 base and J by 7 bases; unmatched bases: 22.

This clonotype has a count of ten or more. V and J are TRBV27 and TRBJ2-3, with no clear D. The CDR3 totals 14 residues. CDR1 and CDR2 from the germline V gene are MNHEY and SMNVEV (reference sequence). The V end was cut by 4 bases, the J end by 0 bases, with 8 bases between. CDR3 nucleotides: TGTGCCAGCAGTTCACGGCCGAGCACAGATACGCAGTATTTT. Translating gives CASSSRPSTDTQYF.

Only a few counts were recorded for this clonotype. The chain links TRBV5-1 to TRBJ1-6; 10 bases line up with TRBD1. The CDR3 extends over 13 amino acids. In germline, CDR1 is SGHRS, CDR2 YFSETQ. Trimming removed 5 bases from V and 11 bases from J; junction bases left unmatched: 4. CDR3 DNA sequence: TGCGCCAGCAGTCCGGACAGGGGGGCACCCCTCCACTTT. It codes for CASSPDRGAPLHF.

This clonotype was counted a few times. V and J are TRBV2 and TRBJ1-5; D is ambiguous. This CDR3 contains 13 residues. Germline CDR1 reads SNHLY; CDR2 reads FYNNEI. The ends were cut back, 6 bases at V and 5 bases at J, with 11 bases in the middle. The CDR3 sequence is CASSFSWDQPQHF. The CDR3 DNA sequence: TGTGCCAGCAGCTTCTCGTGGGATCAGCCCCAGCATTTT.

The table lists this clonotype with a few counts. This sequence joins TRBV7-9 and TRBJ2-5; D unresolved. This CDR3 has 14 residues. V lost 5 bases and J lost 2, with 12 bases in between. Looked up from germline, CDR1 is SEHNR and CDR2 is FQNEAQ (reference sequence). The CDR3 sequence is CASSGRDNQETQYF. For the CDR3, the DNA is TGTGCCAGCAGCGGACGAGACAATCAAGAGACCCAGTACTTC.

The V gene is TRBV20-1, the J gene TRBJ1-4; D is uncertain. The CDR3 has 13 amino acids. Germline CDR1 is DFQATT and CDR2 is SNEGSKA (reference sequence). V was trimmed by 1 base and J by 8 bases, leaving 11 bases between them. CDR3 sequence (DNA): TGCAGTGCTAGAGCAAACAAAGGGGAAAAACTGTTTTTT. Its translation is CSARANKGEKLFF.

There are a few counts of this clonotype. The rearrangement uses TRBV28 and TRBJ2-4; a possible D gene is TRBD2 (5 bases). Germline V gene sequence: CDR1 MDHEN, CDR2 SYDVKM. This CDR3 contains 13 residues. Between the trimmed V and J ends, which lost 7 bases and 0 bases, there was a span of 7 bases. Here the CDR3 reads CASNGEAKNIQYF. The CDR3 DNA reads TGTGCCAGCAACGGGGAAGCCAAAAACATTCAGTACTTC.